This TCR beta chain was identified during a study of identical twins. Study-wide results and limits: Diverse VJ usage suggested most zero-insertion clonotypes were not invariant T cells.

TCRdb passed the 5' RACE reads through MiXCR, listing each CDR3 protein once. The sample contains approximately 700,000 distinct CDR3 sequences, 5.5% to 6.5% of which appear only once. The CDR3 is made up of 15 amino acids. J gave up 2 bases and V 0 bases, and 7 bases lay outside the gene matches. Germline CDR1 DFQATT, CDR2 SNEGSKA (reference sequence). Regarding this clonotype: As yet, its antigen is unknown.

Sequencing used naive T cells sorted from blood. This TCR was sampled from a man aged 18 to 35 in good health. The gene calls are TRBV20-1 and TRBJ2-7; 7 nucleotides align to TRBD2. The CDR3 protein is CSARDNGRGTYEQYF. The CDR3 nucleotides read TGCAGTGCTAGAGATAATGGGCGGGGGACCTACGAGCAGTACTTC.